Below are 8 T cell receptor beta chains sequenced from a single sample in a study of T cell responses to AZD1222 COVID-19 vaccine. The table came from immunoSEQ multiplex PCR; TCRdb's copy has only in-frame clones and leaves some out. The profile shows under 150,000 clones, roughly nine tenths of them singletons. Sequencing used peripheral blood, obtained on day 0 of AZD1222 vaccination. These TCRs come from an adult in good health.

The chain couples TRBV18 to TRBJ1-2; tentatively, D is TRBD1 (6 bases). The CDR3 is made up of 13 amino acids. Germline V gene data show CDR1 as KGHSH and CDR2 as LQKENI. V lost 2 bases, J lost 6 bases, and 10 bases lay in between. The CDR3: CASSPRTEDGYTF. The CDR3 DNA reads as TGTGCCAGCTCACCAAGGACAGAAGATGGCTACACCTTC.

This clone appeared a single time. The chain joins TRBV19 to TRBJ2-7, with unresolved D. Germline loops: CDR1 LNHDA, CDR2 SQIVND (reference sequence). V dropped 4 bases and J dropped 3 bases, with 10 bases sitting between them. The CDR3 runs to 13 residues. The CDR3 loop reads CASSSQWLYEQYF. The CDR3 DNA sequence: TGTGCCAGTAGTAGTCAGTGGCTCTACGAGCAGTACTTC.

This clone was seen a single time. The V call is TRBV29-1, the J call TRBJ1-2; D may be TRBD1 (6 bases). This CDR3 comprises 13 residues. From germline, CDR1 is SQVTM and CDR2 ANQGSEA. V was shortened by 2 bases and J by 6 bases, with 13 bases between the two germline ends. The CDR3 DNA sequence: TGCAGCGTTGAATCGGGGGCTTACGATGGCTACACCTTC. This codes for CSVESGAYDGYTF.

This sequence joins TRBV5-1 and TRBJ2-2, with 10 bases lining up with TRBD2. The CDR3 loop spans 17 amino acids. Germline CDR1 and CDR2: SGHRS and YFSETQ. The V segment lost 3 bases and the J segment 3 bases; nucleotides outside the gene matches: 8. This CDR3 is CASSSRNSGGHTGELFF. CDR3 DNA: TGCGCCAGCAGCTCCAGAAATAGCGGGGGGCACACCGGGGAGCTGTTTTTT.

The chain employs TRBV6-2 or TRBV6-3 and TRBJ2-1, with TRBD2 matching over 13 bases. Germline V lookup: CDR1 MNHEY, CDR2 SVGEGT. V lost 6 bases, J lost 10 bases, and 12 bases stayed unmatched. CDR3 size: 16 residues. The CDR3 DNA follows: TGTGCCAGCAGCCGCCATACTAGCGGGAGGGCCTGGGAGCAGTTCTTC. It translates to CASSRHTSGRAWEQFF.

This chain uses TRBV5-4 with TRBJ2-5, with D perhaps matching TRBD2 (6 bases). This CDR3 comprises 14 residues. Trimming took 4 bases from V and 5 from J, leaving 15 bases between them. Per the germline V gene, CDR1 is SGHNT and CDR2 is YYREEE (reference sequence). CDR3 DNA: TGTGCCAGCAGCGATAAGGGCGCGGGGGAGACCCAGTACTTC. It specifies CASSDKGAGETQYF.

The rearrangement joins TRBV29-1 to TRBJ2-3; 11 bases agree with TRBD2. CDR3 length equals 16 residues. Germline V CDR1 and CDR2: SQVTM, ANQGSEA. J was trimmed by 0 bases and V by 4 bases; bases with no gene match: 6. CDR3 nucleotide sequence: TGCAGCGTTGGCCCGCTAGCGGGAGGTAGCACAGATACGCAGTATTTT. It codes for CSVGPLAGGSTDTQYF.

The rearrangement joins TRBV9 to TRBJ1-1; 7 bases are a match to TRBD1. The CDR3 sequence is 14 residues long. Trimming took 4 bases from V and 4 from J; bases not matched to a gene: 7. Looked up from germline, CDR1 is SGDLS and CDR2 is YYNGEE. The CDR3 protein is CASSTGNRGTEAFF. DNA of the CDR3: TGTGCCAGCAGCACGGGGAACAGGGGCACTGAAGCTTTCTTT.